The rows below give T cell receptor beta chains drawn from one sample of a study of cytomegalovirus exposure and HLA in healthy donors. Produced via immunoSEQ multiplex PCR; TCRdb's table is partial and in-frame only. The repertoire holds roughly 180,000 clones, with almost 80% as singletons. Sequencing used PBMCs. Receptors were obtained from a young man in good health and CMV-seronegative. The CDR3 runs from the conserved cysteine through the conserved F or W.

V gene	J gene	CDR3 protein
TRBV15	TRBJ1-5	CATSRDRRDKNQPQHF
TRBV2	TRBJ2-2	CASSESGADTGELFF
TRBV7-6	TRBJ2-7	CASSLGQGSNEQYF
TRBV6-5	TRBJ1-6	CASSYYWDSFNSPLHF
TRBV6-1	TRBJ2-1	CASIIAGIYNEQFF
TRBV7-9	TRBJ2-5	CASSLAASGALKETQYF
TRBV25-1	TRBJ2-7	CASSTAGTGTYEQYF
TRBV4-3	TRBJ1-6	CASSQGRNSPLHF
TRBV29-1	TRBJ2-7	CSVEGAGGKVYEQYF
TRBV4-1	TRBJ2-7	CASSQGQGAIYEQYF
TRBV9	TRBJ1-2	CASTNGRGEFPYGYTF
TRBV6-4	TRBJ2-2	CASSGVFTQGSTGELFF
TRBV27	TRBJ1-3	CASAPLFGNTIYF
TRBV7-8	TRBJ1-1	CASSSTGGEAFF
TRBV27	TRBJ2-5	CASSLYGGEETQYF